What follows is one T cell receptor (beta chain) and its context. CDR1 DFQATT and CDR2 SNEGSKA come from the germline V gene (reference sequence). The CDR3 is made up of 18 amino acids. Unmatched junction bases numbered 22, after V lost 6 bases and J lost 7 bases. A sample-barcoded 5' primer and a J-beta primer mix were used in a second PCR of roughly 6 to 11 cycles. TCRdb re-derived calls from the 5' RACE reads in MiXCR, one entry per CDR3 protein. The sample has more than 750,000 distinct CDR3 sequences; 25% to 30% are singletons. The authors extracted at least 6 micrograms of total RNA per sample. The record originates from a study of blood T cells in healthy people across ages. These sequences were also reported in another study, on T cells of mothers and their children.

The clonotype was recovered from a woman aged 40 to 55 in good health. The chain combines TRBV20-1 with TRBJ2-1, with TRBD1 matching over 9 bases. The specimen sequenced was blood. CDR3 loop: CSADDKGSQGAGGNEQFF. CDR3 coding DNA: TGCAGTGCCGACGACAAGGGTTCACAGGGGGCAGGGGGGAATGAGCAGTTCTTC.